The next 20 T cell receptor beta chains were all read from a single sample in a study of identical twins. TCRdb reprocessed the 5' RACE reads with MiXCR, giving one entry per CDR3 protein. The sample contains some 240,000 distinct CDR3 sequences, roughly 8.7% of which appear only once. This sample was also put to use in a study of yellow fever vaccine responses in identical twins.

Sequencing input: CD8+ T cells sorted from blood. Receptor source: a woman in her late teens or twenties in good health.

The J gene is TRBJ2-2, the V gene TRBV20-1; TRBD1 might be the D (6 bases). Per the germline V gene, CDR1 is DFQATT and CDR2 is SNEGSKA (reference sequence). V lost 8 bases and J 1 base, leaving 17 bases between the germline ends. This CDR3 region has 15 residues. In nucleotides, the CDR3 is TGCAGTTCGCCCCCAGCAGGGGAGAACACCGGGGAGCTGTTTTTT. It codes for CSSPPAGENTGELFF.

This chain's CDR3 is CSAGLETWTGITDTQYF. In nucleotides, the CDR3 is TGCAGTGCTGGTTTAGAGACGTGGACGGGAATCACAGATACGCAGTATTTT. The rearrangement links TRBV20-1 to TRBJ2-3; D may be TRBD2 (5 bases). Trimming removed 5 bases from V and 2 bases from J, with 23 bases in between. This CDR3 is 17 amino acids long. Germline-derived CDR1 and CDR2 are DFQATT and SNEGSKA (reference sequence).

This clonotype was observed a few times. This chain joins TRBV27 and TRBJ2-7; TRBD2 aligns across 15 bases. The J segment lost 2 bases and the V segment lost 5 bases, leaving 7 bases of the junction unmatched. Germline V gene lookup returns CDR1 MNHEY and CDR2 SMNVEV (reference sequence). The CDR3 is 17 amino acids. In DNA form, the CDR3 reads TGTGCCAGCAGTCCGGGACTAGCGGGAGGAACAACCTACGAGCAGTACTTC. Its protein is CASSPGLAGGTTYEQYF.

The chain links TRBV15 to TRBJ2-6; D remains ambiguous. The germline V gene has CDR1 LNHNV and CDR2 YYDKDF (reference sequence). Between the trimmed V and J ends, which lost 1 base and 4 bases, there was a span of 14 bases. The CDR3 sequence is 17 residues long. CDR3 protein: CATSRGSLGIGANVLTF. CDR3 DNA sequence: TGTGCCACCAGCAGAGGTTCACTGGGCATCGGGGCCAACGTCCTGACTTTC.

CDR3 region: CSVSGTKETQYF. The CDR3 coding sequence is TGCAGCGTCTCCGGGACCAAAGAGACCCAGTACTTC. The genes are TRBV29-1 and TRBJ2-5; D is tentatively TRBD1 or TRBD2 (5 bases each). CDR3 length equals 12 residues. V was clipped by 6 bases and J by 3 bases, with 11 bases between them. The V gene's germline CDR1 is SQVTM and CDR2 ANQGSEA. The whole variable domain, remainder taken from reference TRBV29-1 and TRBJ2-5, is SAVISQKPSRDICQRGTSLTIQCQVDSQVTMMFWYRQQPGQSLTLIATANQGSEATYESGFVIDKFPISRPNLTFSTLTVSNMSPEDSSIYLCSVSGTKETQYFGPGTRLLVL.

This clonotype was found a few times. The gene calls are TRBV11-2 and TRBJ2-4; 7 positions match TRBD2. Germline V gene lookup returns CDR1 SGHAT and CDR2 FQNNGV. V shed 5 bases, J shed 0 bases, and the junction held 19 bases outside the gene matches. The length of the CDR3 is 20 residues. As DNA, the CDR3 is TGTGCCAGCAGCCCACTATCGGCTAGCCGGGAGGCGGCAGCCAAAAACATTCAGTACTTC. Protein sequence: CASSPLSASREAAAKNIQYF.

The gene calls are TRBV10-3 and TRBJ2-1; 8 bases match TRBD2. The CDR3 covers 16 residues. Germline loops: CDR1 ENHRY, CDR2 SYGVKD. Losses at the gene ends were 5 bases for V and 8 bases for J; bases not matched to a gene: 14. CDR3 in DNA: TGTGCCATCAGTACACCGCGGGGGGCAGGGTTTGATGAGCAGTTCTTC. Translation gives CAISTPRGAGFDEQFF.

This clonotype was seen a handful of times. The gene calls are TRBV14 and TRBJ2-3; 11 bases agree with TRBD2. Trimming at V came to 4 bases and at J to 4 bases, leaving 4 bases not matched to a gene. CDR3 length equals 15 residues. CDR1 and CDR2 from the germline V gene are SGHDN and FVKESK. CDR3 sequence: CASSLAGGPPDTQYF. The CDR3, as DNA: TGTGCCAGCAGCCTAGCGGGGGGGCCACCAGATACGCAGTATTTT.

The table lists this clonotype with a few counts. This sequence joins TRBV28 and TRBJ2-7, with 8 bases identical to TRBD1. CDR1 and CDR2 (germline): MDHEN, SYDVKM. With 8 bases clipped from V and 2 bases from J, the junction kept 11 bases outside the gene matches. This CDR3 region has 15 residues. The CDR3 region is CASRNDRGLTYEQYF. The CDR3 DNA sequence: TGTGCCAGCCGGAACGACAGGGGCTTAACCTACGAGCAGTACTTC.

This clonotype came up many times. This rearrangement joins TRBV3-1 to TRBJ2-1, with D possibly TRBD2 on 6 matching bases. CDR1 is LGHDT and CDR2 is YNNKEL in the germline V gene (reference sequence). Trimming removed 4 bases at V and 0 bases at J, with 25 bases between. The CDR3 covers 20 residues. CDR3 sequence: CASSPLMAKEGPNSYNEQFF. CDR3 nucleotides: TGTGCCAGCAGCCCCCTAATGGCTAAGGAGGGGCCCAACTCCTACAATGAGCAGTTCTTC.

The table lists this clonotype with many counts. The chain couples TRBV12-3 or TRBV12-4 to TRBJ2-7, with TRBD1 matching 8 bases. This CDR3 is built from 14 residues. The junction had 8 bases not matched to a gene; V was cut back by 4 bases and J by 6 bases. The CDR3 nucleotides read TGTGCCAGCAGTTCCCAAGACAGGGGACTCGAGCAGTACTTC. Translation gives CASSSQDRGLEQYF.

This clonotype was seen a few times. The CDR3 is CASSLGTSGGESSYEQYF. CDR3 DNA: TGTGCCAGCAGTTTGGGGACTAGCGGGGGAGAGAGCTCCTACGAGCAGTACTTC. The V call is TRBV12-3 or TRBV12-4, the J call TRBJ2-7, with TRBD2 matching 14 bases. V was clipped by 3 bases and J by 0 bases; unmatched bases: 7. The CDR3 sequence is 18 residues long.

The rearrangement links TRBV28 to TRBJ1-6, with TRBD1 identical over 7 bases. Germline CDR1 is MDHEN and CDR2 is SYDVKM. The CDR3 is 15 residues long. Germline trimming cut 6 bases from V and 7 bases from J; bases unmatched to any gene: 9. CDR3 nucleotides: TGTGCCAGCAGCCCTAGGGGGCTGGGGAATTCACCCCTCCACTTT. Translating gives CASSPRGLGNSPLHF.

This rearrangement joins TRBV5-1 to TRBJ2-3; 7 nucleotides align to TRBD2. The CDR3 runs 19 residues. CDR1 and CDR2 (germline): SGHRS, YFSETQ. V gave up 0 bases and J gave up 10 bases; unmatched junction bases: 23. The CDR3 nucleotides are TGCGCCAGCAGCTTGGTGAACGAGCGGGGTATTAAGGTGATCGGGGCGCAGTATTTT. Its translation is CASSLVNERGIKVIGAQYF.

The genes are TRBV3-1 and TRBJ2-7, with 10 positions matching TRBD2. The ends lost 11 bases at V and 2 bases at J; junction bases unmatched: 24. Germline V gene sequence: CDR1 LGHDT, CDR2 YNNKEL (reference sequence). The CDR3 loop spans 19 amino acids. CDR3 residues: CASCQEMPSGSPHPYEQYF. In DNA form, the CDR3 reads TGTGCCTCCTGCCAAGAAATGCCTAGCGGGAGCCCACACCCCTACGAGCAGTACTTC.

This clonotype appeared a few times. The V and J genes are TRBV7-2 and TRBJ2-7; 7 bases fit TRBD1. V lost 4 bases and J lost 4; bases outside the gene matches: 10. The CDR3 covers 15 residues. Germline-derived CDR1 and CDR2 are SGHTA and FQGNSA. CDR3 residues: CASSYSGTAKYEQYF. The CDR3 DNA sequence: TGTGCCAGCAGCTACTCCGGGACAGCAAAATACGAGCAGTACTTC.

This clonotype was found a few times. V is TRBV7-8 and J is TRBJ2-7, with no clear D. This CDR3 contains 16 residues. Trimming removed 5 bases at V and 5 bases at J, with 22 bases between. In germline, CDR1 is SGHVS, CDR2 FQNEAQ. For the CDR3, the DNA is TGTGCCAGCAGCCCTCAGCCGGAAGGGTCCGTGAACGAGCAGTACTTC. Its translation is CASSPQPEGSVNEQYF.

The chain combines TRBV11-2 with TRBJ2-7; D gene ambiguous. The CDR3 contains 14 residues. CDR1 is SGHAT and CDR2 is FQNNGV in the germline V gene. V shed 0 bases and J shed 2 bases, with 8 bases lying between them. The CDR3 here is CASSLEAIAYEQYF. The CDR3 bases are TGTGCCAGCAGCTTAGAAGCGATAGCCTACGAGCAGTACTTC.

The rearrangement uses TRBV20-1 and TRBJ2-7; TRBD2 matches at 9 bases. The CDR3 contains 14 residues. Losses at the gene ends were 1 base for V and 5 bases for J; bases not matched to a gene: 6. Germline CDR1 is DFQATT and CDR2 is SNEGSKA (reference sequence). The CDR3 loop is CSARVLAGTHEQYF. The DNA of the CDR3 is TGCAGTGCTAGAGTGCTAGCGGGAACCCACGAGCAGTACTTC.

This clonotype was recorded many times. The rearrangement joins TRBV27 to TRBJ2-3, with D possibly matching TRBD2 (6 bases). CDR3 length equals 13 residues. V lost 9 bases, J lost 3 bases, and 13 bases lay in between. From germline, CDR1 is MNHEY and CDR2 SMNVEV (reference sequence). CDR3 sequence: CASQSGETDTQYF. In nucleotides, the CDR3 is TGTGCCAGTCAATCGGGGGAAACAGATACGCAGTATTTT.